This paragraph reports one TCR beta chain. This was a deep-level run. The protocol was immunoSEQ multiplex PCR, while the TCRdb copy is restricted to in-frame clones and leaves out a portion. The sample lists some 660,000 clones; 73% were seen once. The data belong to a study of shared clonotypes between healthy human individuals. V lost 3 bases and J lost 3, with 12 bases in between. CDR3 length equals 14 residues. CDR1 is SGHRS, CDR2 YFSETQ, per germline. The chain has TRBV5-1 and TRBJ2-5; D perhaps matches TRBD2 (6 bases). Sequencing was performed on memory CD4+ T cells sorted from blood. Subset reported: CD45RA-negative fraction. This TCR was recovered from a young woman in good health. The CDR3, as DNA: TGCGCCAGCAGCTCCGGCTGGGGGGAAGAGACCCAGTACTTC. This gives the protein CASSSGWGEETQYF.